This T cell receptor (beta chain) appears in the sequencing data of a study of metastatic and nonmetastatic thyroid tumors. Study context: Patients with malignant and benign thyroid disease provided blood and tumor or nodule tissue, whose repertoires were compared.

V gave up 2 bases and J gave up 5 bases, with 3 bases separating them. The CDR3 extends over 11 amino acids. Looked up from germline, CDR1 is SGHKS and CDR2 is YYEKEE (reference sequence). Study-wide findings and caveats: According to reports, the diversity of TCR beta was significantly higher in malignant thyroid tumors than in benign nodules, and this held in both blood and tumor samples.

Every patient was untreated before thyroid surgery. This clone was seen ten or more times. Its antigen is not identified. The same CDR3 arises from other DNA sequences in this sample as well. Authors' analysis steps: Clinicopathological groups differed in CDR3, with these differences serving to build a distant-metastasis classifier for papillary thyroid cancer. Using MiXCR, TCRdb reanalyzed the PCR reads. TCRdb, rather than the study authors, made the V and J calls. The table lists 15,000 to 20,000 clones, about 12% of them singletons. The sequenced material came from tumor tissue. The chain links TRBV5-5 to TRBJ2-3; D gene ambiguous. This TCR came from a female donor with papillary thyroid cancer or a benign thyroid nodule (not recorded which). Some clones in this sample may be carry-over from other donors' samples. CDR3 loop: CASSLRDTQYF. CDR3 DNA sequence: TGTGCCAGCAGCTTAAGAGATACGCAGTATTTT.